Listed here is a single TCR beta chain. This record belongs to a study of technical replicates of blood from several donors. The ends lost 0 bases at V and 3 bases at J; junction bases unmatched: 1. The CDR3 consists of 15 residues. Germline V gene data show CDR1 as MNHEY and CDR2 as SMNVEV (reference sequence). The repertoire was sequenced with immunoSEQ multiplex PCR; TCRdb's copy has only in-frame clones and lacks some. The data contain some 68,000 clones, about 95% of them singletons. This clonotype originated in a human donor in good health. The sample was T cells isolated from PBMCs. This rearrangement joins TRBV27 to TRBJ1-2; 10 nucleotides align to TRBD1. The CDR3 nucleotides are TGTGCCAGCAGTTTATCGACAGGGGGCTACTATGGCTACACCTTC. It encodes CASSLSTGGYYGYTF.